Listed below are T cell receptor beta chains from one sample, sequenced in a study of glioma-infiltrating T cells after dendritic cell vaccination. Clones were sequenced by immunoSEQ multiplex PCR, and TCRdb holds only the in-frame ones, with some missing. The sample contains around 100,000 clones, around four fifths of which appear only once. This sample comprised blood, obtained after dendritic cell vaccination. Receptors were obtained from a human donor with glioblastoma. Both conserved end residues are part of each CDR3. D genes are given only for firm matches.

CDR3aa,v_gene,d_gene,j_gene
CASSRQANNEKLFF,TRBV4-2,.,TRBJ1-4
CASSPGLEGIDEQYF,TRBV7-9,TRBD2,TRBJ2-7
CASSLVGRGRTEAFF,TRBV7-9,TRBD1,TRBJ1-1
CASSGQRNTEAFF,TRBV7-2,.,TRBJ1-1
CASSILSGGYNEQFF,TRBV19,TRBD2,TRBJ2-1
CAWEVGRTEAFF,TRBV30,.,TRBJ1-1
CASSPHEDNEQYF,TRBV18,.,TRBJ2-7
CASSPGSWGYYEQYF,TRBV5-5,.,TRBJ2-7
CASSLSPGTHNEQFF,TRBV5-1,.,TRBJ2-1
CASSPGTRSINEQFF,TRBV5-6,TRBD2,TRBJ2-1
CASIWDREGGSPLHF,TRBV2,TRBD1,TRBJ1-6
CASSLTGVGQETQYF,TRBV5-1,TRBD1,TRBJ2-5
CASSLPTYEQYF,TRBV5-1,.,TRBJ2-7
CASSQEVGTVYNSPLHF,TRBV4-2,TRBD1,TRBJ1-6
CASSEAGAGTPQHF,TRBV2,.,TRBJ1-5
CASSRPGLGYNEQFF,TRBV6-1,TRBD2,TRBJ2-1
CASSQDEGDGNNEKLFF,TRBV4-2,.,TRBJ1-4
CARSLMGQNRSQYGYTF,TRBV5-3,TRBD1,TRBJ1-2
CASTESTGPYGYTF,TRBV19,TRBD1,TRBJ1-2
CASSPRGDFQETQYF,TRBV9,.,TRBJ2-5
CASSEVRQGNGYTF,TRBV2,.,TRBJ1-2
CASSLEPASGDQETQYF,TRBV5-1,TRBD2,TRBJ2-5
CASSLGAKETQYF,TRBV11-2,.,TRBJ2-5
CAISEGQGLEPQHF,TRBV10-3,TRBD1,TRBJ1-5
CASSQDRRSTDTQYF,TRBV4-3,.,TRBJ2-3
CASSQDAGTARSEQYF,TRBV14,TRBD1,TRBJ2-7
CASRPSGAYQETQYF,TRBV6-5,TRBD2,TRBJ2-5
CASSQDSLTGVNTEAFF,TRBV14,TRBD1,TRBJ1-1
CSARGQGEAFF,TRBV20-1,TRBD1,TRBJ1-1
CASSLAAAGAQNEQFF,TRBV5-6,.,TRBJ2-1
CSVVGTSGGYDIQYF,TRBV29-1,TRBD2,TRBJ2-4
CASSTSYGYTF,TRBV2,.,TRBJ1-2
CASSETGRTDTQYF,TRBV6-4,.,TRBJ2-3
CASSVATGGEQYF,TRBV9,TRBD2,TRBJ2-7
CASSIRQTSSYNEQFF,TRBV19,.,TRBJ2-1
CASSPNGQGGIGYTF,TRBV9,TRBD1,TRBJ1-2
CSAPPVGGLGGEQFF,TRBV29-1,.,TRBJ2-1
CASSKGLAGNEQFF,TRBV6-5,TRBD2,TRBJ2-1
CASRKEQQHGYTF,TRBV6-5,.,TRBJ1-2
CASSPGGRGLNTEAFF,TRBV7-6,.,TRBJ1-1
CARSFFEGRVSGNTIYF,TRBV5-3,.,TRBJ1-3
CASSVGTGNTEAFF,TRBV9,TRBD1,TRBJ1-1
CASTSQGREGQPQHF,TRBV10-1,.,TRBJ1-5
CASSESRGENTEAFF,TRBV2,.,TRBJ1-1
CASSEPGSEAFF,TRBV25-1,.,TRBJ1-1
CASSLSRTGVVGYTF,TRBV7-2,TRBD1,TRBJ1-2
CASSEHSHGYTF,TRBV2,.,TRBJ1-2
CASSLEVRGNYNEQFF,TRBV5-1,TRBD2,TRBJ2-1
CASSVNPGMDTEAFF,TRBV9,.,TRBJ1-1
CASSPPTGEETQYF,TRBV18,TRBD1,TRBJ2-5
CASSLVGTNSNQPQHF,TRBV7-2,.,TRBJ1-5
CASSLLGGAYEQYF,TRBV5-1,TRBD2,TRBJ2-7
CASSLLAGGEQFF,TRBV6-5,TRBD2,TRBJ2-1
CASSLASTSNQPQHF,TRBV7-2,.,TRBJ1-5